This T cell receptor beta chain was captured by sequencing in a study of T cells in Graves' hyperthyroidism and ophthalmopathy. RNA transcripts yielded amplified TCR beta CDR3 regions. Primed by the HTBI set, a first-round RT-PCR was run on the TCR CDR3. A single record per CDR3 protein comes from TCRdb applying MiXCR to the multiplex PCR reads. Counted here are 300,000 to 450,000 distinct CDR3 sequences, 13% to 15% occurring once; the ten biggest clones make up about 20%. Regarding this clonotype: Since the CDR3 does not end with the conserved phenylalanine or tryptophan, this likely comes from a read error.

The clonotype comes from a woman younger than 45 with Graves' ophthalmopathy. Sequencing input: blood.

CDR3 coding DNA: TGTGCCAGCAGTCCCGGGACAGGGGCCTCCTACGAGCAGTACCTC. Translation: CASSPGTGASYEQYL. The chain combines TRBV27 with TRBJ2-7; 10 bases match TRBD1. CDR3 size: 15 residues. Germline V gene lookup returns CDR1 MNHEY and CDR2 SMNVEV (reference sequence). After removal of 5 bases from V and 0 bases from J, the junction contained 4 bases not matched to a gene.